These 10 T cell receptor beta chains originate from one sample sequenced in a study of brain T cells in children with intractable seizures. TCRdb's table, derived via immunoSEQ multiplex PCR, lists solely in-frame clones and lacks some. The sample consists of under 45,000 clones, around 90% of them appearing once. Sequencing used peripheral blood, obtained at surgery. These receptor sequences come from a girl aged 2 to 10 with tuberous sclerosis and intractable seizures.

The V call is TRBV5-1, the J call TRBJ2-2, with 9 bases fitting TRBD1. Germline V lookup: CDR1 SGHRS, CDR2 YFSETQ. The CDR3 extends over 15 amino acids. V lost 3 bases to trimming and J lost 8 bases; unmatched junction nucleotides: 8. The CDR3: CASSSGTGKVGELFF. The CDR3 coding sequence is TGCGCCAGCAGCTCCGGGACAGGGAAAGTGGGGGAGCTGTTTTTT.

The chain recombines TRBV4-1 with TRBJ1-3; D remains unclear. Germline V gene lookup returns CDR1 MGHRA and CDR2 YSYEKL. With 3 bases removed from V and 0 bases from J, the gap between germline ends came to 15 bases. The CDR3 totals 17 residues. CDR3 nucleotide sequence: TGCGCCAGCAGCCAGTTGATTCCAGCGAACTCTGGAAACACCATATATTTT. As protein: CASSQLIPANSGNTIYF.

This clone was detected once. This chain links TRBV9 with TRBJ2-1, with 11 nucleotides matching TRBD1. CDR3 length: 14 residues. Germline CDR1 and CDR2: SGDLS and YYNGEE. Trimming cost V 4 bases and J 7 bases; bases outside gene matches: 4. The CDR3 protein is CASSPGQGVNEQFF. The CDR3 bases are TGTGCCAGCAGCCCGGGACAGGGGGTGAATGAGCAGTTCTTC.

The chain uses TRBV10-3 and TRBJ2-7; TRBD1 aligns across 7 bases. In germline, CDR1 is ENHRY, CDR2 SYGVKD. The junction had 5 bases not matched to a gene; V was cut back by 6 bases and J by 3 bases. The CDR3 consists of 13 residues. The CDR3 protein is CAIRGDRIYEQYV. CDR3 bases: TGTGCCATCAGGGGGGACAGAATCTACGAGCAGTACGTC.

The chain recombines TRBV2 with TRBJ1-4, with 7 positions matching TRBD1. Germline V gene data show CDR1 as SNHLY and CDR2 as FYNNEI. CDR3 length: 16 residues. Unmatched junction bases numbered 13, after V lost 7 bases and J lost 5 bases. CDR3 in amino acids: CASTGGAGFGNEKLFF. In DNA form, the CDR3 reads TGTGCCAGCACAGGGGGGGCAGGTTTCGGAAATGAAAAACTGTTTTTT.

The chain couples TRBV5-1 to TRBJ2-5; D uncertain. This CDR3 comprises 12 residues. Trimming took off 2 bases at V and 5 bases at J, with 7 bases between the two ends. Germline CDR1 reads SGHRS; CDR2 reads YFSETQ. The CDR3 here is CASSLSRETQYF. CDR3 DNA sequence: TGCGCCAGCAGCTTAAGTCGGGAGACCCAGTACTTC.

The chain has TRBV11-1 and TRBJ2-1, with D uncertain. The V gene's germline CDR1 is SGHAT and CDR2 FQDESV (reference sequence). V was shortened by 4 bases and J by 12 bases, with 13 bases between the two germline ends. CDR3 length: 12 amino acids. This CDR3 is CASSSTDDLQFF. The CDR3 DNA is TGTGCCAGCAGCTCCACTGACGACCTGCAGTTCTTC.

V usage is TRBV18 and J usage is TRBJ1-1; TRBD1 is a possible D gene (5 bases). Trimming cost V 0 bases and J 3 bases, with 14 bases left between them. CDR1 and CDR2 from the germline V gene are KGHSH and LQKENI. The CDR3 consists of 16 residues. CDR3 bases: TGTGCCAGCTCACCACCGCCGGGGGGATATGACACTGAAGCTTTCTTT. Protein: CASSPPPGGYDTEAFF.

The rearrangement joins TRBV3-1 (or the pseudogene TRBV3-2) to TRBJ1-6; possibly TRBD1 for D (5 bases). The CDR3 consists of 13 residues. The germline V and J ends were trimmed by 4 bases and 7 bases, with 8 bases remaining between them. CDR1 LGHDT and CDR2 YNNKEL come from the germline V gene (reference sequence). The CDR3 reads CASSPRDNSPLHF. CDR3 coding DNA: TGTGCCAGCAGCCCAAGGGACAATTCACCCCTCCACTTT.

The V call is TRBV10-2, the J call TRBJ1-6, with D tentatively TRBD1 (5 bases). Per the germline V gene, CDR1 is WSHSY and CDR2 is SAAADI. The CDR3 is 13 residues long. Trimming cost V 2 bases and J 6 bases, with 5 bases left between them. CDR3 nucleotide sequence: TGCGCCAGCAGTGAGGGGGGTAATTCACCCCTCCACTTT. Its protein product is CASSEGGNSPLHF.